The sequence of this T cell receptor (beta chain) was determined in a study of blood T cells in healthy people across ages. The study drew donors from healthy Caucasian individuals in Russia aged 6 to 90. They isolated at least 6.5 million PBMCs from each sample. PCR was performed a second time for about 7 to 12 cycles using a sample-barcoded 5' primer and a J-beta primer mix. Each TCR beta cDNA got a 12-nucleotide random molecular identifier. MiXCR, run by TCRdb on the 5' RACE reads, gives a single entry per CDR3 protein. The sample includes hundreds of thousands of distinct CDR3 sequences, roughly 26% of them seen just once. This CDR3 is 14 amino acids long. V shed 5 bases and J shed 0 bases, with 7 bases lying between them. Per the germline V gene, CDR1 is MNHEY and CDR2 is SVGEGT. Details on this clonotype: The antigen is undetermined.

Findings and limits, study-wide: Aged donors had fewer naive CD4+ cells and lower diversity than long-lived donors.

Specimen: blood. The sequence derives from a woman of 80 years or more in good health. The chain uses TRBV6-2 or TRBV6-3 and TRBJ1-4; D gene uncertain. The CDR3 nucleotides are TGTGCCAGCAGTCACAGCTCAACTAATGAAAAACTGTTTTTT. Translation gives CASSHSSTNEKLFF.